The clone carrying this T cell receptor beta chain came up many times. This specimen belongs to a study of T cells in Graves' hyperthyroidism and ophthalmopathy. Amplified TCR beta CDR3 regions came from RNA transcripts. HTBI primers were the set used in a first-round RT-PCR of the TCR CDR3. TCRdb re-derived calls from the multiplex PCR reads in MiXCR, one entry per CDR3 protein. The sample shows around 800,000 distinct CDR3 sequences, 38% of them seen only once. The sequenced sample was blood. The source is a man between 18 and 35 years old with Graves' hyperthyroidism.

CDR3 coding DNA: TGTGCCATCAGTCCGGGAGACTATGGCTACACCTTC. Its protein product is CAISPGDYGYTF. This chain connects TRBV10-3 to TRBJ1-2; D ambiguous. Between the trimmed V and J ends, which lost 5 bases and 3 bases, there was a span of 7 bases. The CDR3 is 12 residues long. CDR1 and CDR2 from the germline V gene are ENHRY and SYGVKD.